The source of this T cell receptor beta chain is a study of cytomegalovirus exposure and HLA in healthy donors. With regard to this clone: Its specificity is not known.

The CDR3 extends over 16 amino acids. Trimming at V came to 5 bases and at J to 3 bases, leaving 9 bases not matched to a gene. Germline V gives CDR1 MNHEY, CDR2 SMNVEV (reference sequence). The PCR contained 60 Vbeta and 13 Jbeta primers. The method was immunoSEQ multiplex PCR; TCRdb's version includes in-frame clones alone and lacks a portion of them. The sample has fewer than 45,000 clones, roughly four fifths seen once; the top ten hold about 8%. Study-level results: Sequencing likely produced, as an artifact, a cluster of highly shared sequence variants.

The V call is TRBV27, the J call TRBJ2-7; 11 bases map to TRBD2. The sample was PBMCs. The clonotype comes from a woman aged 25-40 years in good health and CMV-seropositive. The CDR3 spells CASSPRLAGSRYEQYF. The CDR3, as DNA: TGTGCCAGCAGTCCCCGACTAGCGGGGAGCCGCTACGAGCAGTACTTC.